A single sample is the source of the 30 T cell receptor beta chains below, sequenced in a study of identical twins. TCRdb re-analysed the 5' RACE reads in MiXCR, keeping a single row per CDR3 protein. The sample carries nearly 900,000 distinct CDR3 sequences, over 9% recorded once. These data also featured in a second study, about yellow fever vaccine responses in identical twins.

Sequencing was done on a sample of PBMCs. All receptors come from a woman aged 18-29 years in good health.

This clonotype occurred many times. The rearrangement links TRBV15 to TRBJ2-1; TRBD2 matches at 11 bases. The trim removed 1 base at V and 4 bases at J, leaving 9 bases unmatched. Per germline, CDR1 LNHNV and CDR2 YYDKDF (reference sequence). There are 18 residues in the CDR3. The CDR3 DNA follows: TGTGCCACCAGCAGAGCGCCGACAGGGACTAGCGGATACAATGAGCAGTTCTTC. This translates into CATSRAPTGTSGYNEQFF.

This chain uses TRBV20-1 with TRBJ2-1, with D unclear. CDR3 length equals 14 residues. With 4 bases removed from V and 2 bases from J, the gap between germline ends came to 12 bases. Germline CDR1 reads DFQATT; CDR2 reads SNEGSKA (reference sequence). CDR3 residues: CSANGEQPYNEQFF. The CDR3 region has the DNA TGCAGTGCTAATGGGGAACAGCCCTACAATGAGCAGTTCTTC.

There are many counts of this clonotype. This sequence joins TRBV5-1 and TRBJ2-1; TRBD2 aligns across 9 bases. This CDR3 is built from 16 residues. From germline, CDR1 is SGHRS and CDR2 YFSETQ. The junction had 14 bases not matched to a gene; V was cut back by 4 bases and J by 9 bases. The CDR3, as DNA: TGCGCCAGCAGCGCCTGGCGTAGCGGGGGATTAATTGAGCAGTTCTTC. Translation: CASSAWRSGGLIEQFF.

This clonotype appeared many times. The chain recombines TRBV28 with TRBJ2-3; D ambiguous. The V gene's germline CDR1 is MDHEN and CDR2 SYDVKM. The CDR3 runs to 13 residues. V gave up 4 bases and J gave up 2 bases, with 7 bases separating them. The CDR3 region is CASSSRPTDTQYF. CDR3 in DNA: TGTGCCAGCAGTTCTCGTCCCACAGATACGCAGTATTTT.

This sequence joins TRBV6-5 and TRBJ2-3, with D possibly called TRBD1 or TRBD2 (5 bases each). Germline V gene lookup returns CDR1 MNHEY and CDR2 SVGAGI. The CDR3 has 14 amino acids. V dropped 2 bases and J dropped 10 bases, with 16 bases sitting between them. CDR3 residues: CASSYPDSQGAQYF. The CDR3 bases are TGTGCCAGCAGTTACCCTGACTCCCAGGGAGCGCAGTATTTT.

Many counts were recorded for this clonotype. The CDR3 reads CSADQGLETQYF. In nucleotides, the CDR3 is TGCAGCGCTGATCAGGGCTTAGAGACCCAGTACTTC. The V gene is TRBV29-1, the J gene TRBJ2-5; D might be TRBD1 (5 bases). The CDR3 covers 12 residues. The germline gives CDR1 SQVTM, CDR2 ANQGSEA. V was cut by 7 bases and J by 4 bases, with 13 bases left in between.

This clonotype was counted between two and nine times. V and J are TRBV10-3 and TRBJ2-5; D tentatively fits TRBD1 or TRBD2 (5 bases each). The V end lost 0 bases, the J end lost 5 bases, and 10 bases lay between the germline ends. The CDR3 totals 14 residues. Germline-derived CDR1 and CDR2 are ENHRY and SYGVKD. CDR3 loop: CAISESRGGETQYF. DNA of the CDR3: TGTGCCATCAGTGAGTCGAGGGGCGGGGAGACCCAGTACTTC.

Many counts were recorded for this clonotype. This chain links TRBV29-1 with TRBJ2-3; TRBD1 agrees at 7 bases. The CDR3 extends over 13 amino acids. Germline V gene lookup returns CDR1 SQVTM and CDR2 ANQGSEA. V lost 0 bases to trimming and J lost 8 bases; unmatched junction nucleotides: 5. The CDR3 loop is CSVEDPTGATQYF. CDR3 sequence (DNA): TGCAGCGTTGAAGATCCAACAGGGGCTACGCAGTATTTT.

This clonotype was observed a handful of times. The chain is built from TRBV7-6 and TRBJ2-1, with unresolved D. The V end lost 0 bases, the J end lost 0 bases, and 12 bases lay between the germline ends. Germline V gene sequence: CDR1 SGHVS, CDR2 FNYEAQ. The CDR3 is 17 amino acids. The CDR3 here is CASSLALEMSSYNEQFF. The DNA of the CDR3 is TGTGCCAGCAGCTTAGCGTTGGAGATGAGCTCCTACAATGAGCAGTTCTTC.

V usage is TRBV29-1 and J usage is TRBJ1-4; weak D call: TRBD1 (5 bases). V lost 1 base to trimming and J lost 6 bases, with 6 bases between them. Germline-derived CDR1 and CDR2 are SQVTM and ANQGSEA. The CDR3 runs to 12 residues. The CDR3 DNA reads TGCAGCGTTGAAGGGGGGGATGAAAAACTGTTTTTT. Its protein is CSVEGGDEKLFF.

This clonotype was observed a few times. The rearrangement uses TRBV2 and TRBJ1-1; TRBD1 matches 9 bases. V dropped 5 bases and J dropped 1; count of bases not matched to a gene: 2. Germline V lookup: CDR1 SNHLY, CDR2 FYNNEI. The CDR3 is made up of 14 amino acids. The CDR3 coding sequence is TGTGCCAGCAGTCACAGGGGGCCGAACACTGAAGCTTTCTTT. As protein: CASSHRGPNTEAFF.

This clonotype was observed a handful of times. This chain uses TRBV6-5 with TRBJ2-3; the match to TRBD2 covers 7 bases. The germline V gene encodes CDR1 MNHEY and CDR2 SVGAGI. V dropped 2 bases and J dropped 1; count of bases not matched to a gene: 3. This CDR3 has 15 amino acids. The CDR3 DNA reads TGTGCCAGCAGTTACGTGGCGGGGGGCACAGATACGCAGTATTTT. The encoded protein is CASSYVAGGTDTQYF.

The CDR3 nucleotides are TGCAGCGTTAGCGGGAGCATGAATGAGCAGTTCTTC. Its translation: CSVSGSMNEQFF. J is TRBJ2-1 and V is TRBV29-1, with 8 bases fitting TRBD2. The CDR3 runs to 12 residues. Germline V gives CDR1 SQVTM, CDR2 ANQGSEA. V was clipped by 5 bases and J by 7 bases; unmatched bases: 4.

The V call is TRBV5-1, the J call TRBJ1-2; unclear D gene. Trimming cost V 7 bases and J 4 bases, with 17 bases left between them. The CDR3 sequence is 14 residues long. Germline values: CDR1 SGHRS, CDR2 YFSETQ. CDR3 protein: CASHGEGVTYGYTF. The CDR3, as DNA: TGCGCCAGCCACGGAGAGGGAGTAACCTATGGCTACACCTTC.

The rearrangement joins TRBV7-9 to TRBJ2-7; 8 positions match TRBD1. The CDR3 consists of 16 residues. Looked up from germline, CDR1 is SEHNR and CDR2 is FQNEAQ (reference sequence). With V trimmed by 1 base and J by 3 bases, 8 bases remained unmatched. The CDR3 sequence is CASSLGTGIPYYEQYF. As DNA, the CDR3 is TGTGCCAGCAGCTTAGGGACAGGGATCCCCTACTACGAGCAGTACTTC.

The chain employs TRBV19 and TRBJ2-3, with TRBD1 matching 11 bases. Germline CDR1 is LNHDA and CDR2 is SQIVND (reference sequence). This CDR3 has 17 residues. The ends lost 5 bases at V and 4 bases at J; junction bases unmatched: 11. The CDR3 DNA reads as TGTGCCAGTAGTCTCACCCCCGGGACAGGGGGAGCAGATACGCAGTATTTT. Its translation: CASSLTPGTGGADTQYF.

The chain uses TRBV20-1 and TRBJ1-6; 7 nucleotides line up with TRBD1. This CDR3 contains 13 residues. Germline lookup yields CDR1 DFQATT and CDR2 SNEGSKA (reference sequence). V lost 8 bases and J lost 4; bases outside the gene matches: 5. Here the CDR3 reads CSTQTGYNSPLHF. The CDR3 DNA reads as TGCAGTACCCAGACAGGGTATAATTCACCCCTCCACTTT.

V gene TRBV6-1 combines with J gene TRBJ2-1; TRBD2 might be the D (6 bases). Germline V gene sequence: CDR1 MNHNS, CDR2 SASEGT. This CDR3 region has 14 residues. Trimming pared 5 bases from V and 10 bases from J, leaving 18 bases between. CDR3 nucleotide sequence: TGTGCCAGCAGTACCGGGACTCCATCGGGGGAGCAGTTCTTC. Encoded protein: CASSTGTPSGEQFF.

The CDR3 DNA is TGCAGTGCTAGAGATCGGGCTAGCGGGGTCGAGCAGTACGTC. Its protein product is CSARDRASGVEQYV. J is TRBJ2-7 and V is TRBV20-1, with 9 positions matching TRBD2. CDR1 is DFQATT, CDR2 SNEGSKA, per germline (reference sequence). Trimming cost V 0 bases and J 6 bases; bases outside gene matches: 6. The CDR3 consists of 14 residues.

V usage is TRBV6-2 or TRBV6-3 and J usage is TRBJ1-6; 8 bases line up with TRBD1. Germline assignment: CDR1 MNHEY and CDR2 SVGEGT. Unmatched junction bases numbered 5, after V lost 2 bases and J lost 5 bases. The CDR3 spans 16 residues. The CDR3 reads CASSYDRGWDNSPLHF. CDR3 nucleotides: TGTGCCAGCAGTTACGACAGGGGATGGGATAATTCACCCCTCCACTTT.

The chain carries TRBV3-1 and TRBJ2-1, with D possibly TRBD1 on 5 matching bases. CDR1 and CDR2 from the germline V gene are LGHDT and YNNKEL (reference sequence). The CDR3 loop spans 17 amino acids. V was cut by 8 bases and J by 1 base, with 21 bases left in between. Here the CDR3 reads CASSQVGQGPSYNEQFF. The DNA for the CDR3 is TGTGCCAGCTCCCAGGTGGGGCAGGGCCCGTCCTACAATGAGCAGTTCTTC.

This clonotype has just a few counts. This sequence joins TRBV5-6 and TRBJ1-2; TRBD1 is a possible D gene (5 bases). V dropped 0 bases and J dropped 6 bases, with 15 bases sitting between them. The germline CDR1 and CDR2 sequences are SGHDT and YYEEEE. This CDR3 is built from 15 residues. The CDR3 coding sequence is TGTGCCAGCAGCTTGGCCTTCGGCAGGGAGAATGGCTACACCTTC. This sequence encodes CASSLAFGRENGYTF.

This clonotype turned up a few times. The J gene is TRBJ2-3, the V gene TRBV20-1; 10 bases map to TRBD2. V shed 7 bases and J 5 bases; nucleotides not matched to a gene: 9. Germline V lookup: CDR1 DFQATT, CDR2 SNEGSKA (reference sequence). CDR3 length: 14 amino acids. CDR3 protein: CSVHLAGVGDTQYF. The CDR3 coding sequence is TGCAGTGTACACCTAGCGGGGGTTGGAGATACGCAGTATTTT.

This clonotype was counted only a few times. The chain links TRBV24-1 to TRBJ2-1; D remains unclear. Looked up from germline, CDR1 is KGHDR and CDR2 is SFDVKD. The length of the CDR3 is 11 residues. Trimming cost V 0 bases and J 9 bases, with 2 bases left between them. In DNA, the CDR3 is TGTGCCACCAGTGATTTGGCTGAGCAGTTCTTC. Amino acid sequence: CATSDLAEQFF.

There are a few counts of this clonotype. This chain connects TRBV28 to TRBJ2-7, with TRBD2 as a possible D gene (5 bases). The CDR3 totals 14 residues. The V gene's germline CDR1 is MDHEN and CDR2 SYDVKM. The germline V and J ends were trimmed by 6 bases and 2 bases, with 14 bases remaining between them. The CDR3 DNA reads TGTGCCAGCAGCCGCGGACTTCCCGCCTACGAGCAGTACGTC. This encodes CASSRGLPAYEQYV.

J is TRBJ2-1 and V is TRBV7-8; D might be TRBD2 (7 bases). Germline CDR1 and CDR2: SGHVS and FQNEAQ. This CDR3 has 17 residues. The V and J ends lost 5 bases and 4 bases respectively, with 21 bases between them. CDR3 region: CASSPVGGGILYNEQFF. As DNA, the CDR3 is TGTGCCAGCAGCCCAGTAGGGGGGGGGATTCTGTACAATGAGCAGTTCTTC.

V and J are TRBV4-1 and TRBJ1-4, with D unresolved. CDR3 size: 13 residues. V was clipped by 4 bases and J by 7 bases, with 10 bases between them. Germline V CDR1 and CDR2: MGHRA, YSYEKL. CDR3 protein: CASSRTLTEKLFF. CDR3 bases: TGCGCCAGCAGCCGGACCCTTACTGAAAAACTGTTTTTT.

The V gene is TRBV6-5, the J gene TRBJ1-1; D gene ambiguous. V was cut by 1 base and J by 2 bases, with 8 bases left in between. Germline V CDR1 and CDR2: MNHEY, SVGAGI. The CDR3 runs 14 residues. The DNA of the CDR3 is TGTGCCAGCAGTTACTACGGCAGTAACACTGAAGCTTTCTTT. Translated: CASSYYGSNTEAFF.

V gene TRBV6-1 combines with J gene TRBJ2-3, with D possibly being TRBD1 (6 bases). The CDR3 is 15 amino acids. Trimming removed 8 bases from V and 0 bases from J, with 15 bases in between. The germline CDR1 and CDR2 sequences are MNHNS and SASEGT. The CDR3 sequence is CASFSVRGSTDTQYF. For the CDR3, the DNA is TGTGCCAGCTTCTCCGTAAGGGGGAGCACAGATACGCAGTATTTT.

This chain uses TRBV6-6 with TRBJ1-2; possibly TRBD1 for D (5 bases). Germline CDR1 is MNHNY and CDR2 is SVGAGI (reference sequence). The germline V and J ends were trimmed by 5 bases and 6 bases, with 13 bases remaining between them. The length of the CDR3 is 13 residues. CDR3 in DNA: TGTGCCAGCAGTGTAGTGGGGGGGGATGGCTACACCTTC. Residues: CASSVVGGDGYTF.